This TCR beta chain came from a study of OX40 agonist ivuxolimab in advanced cancers. Background on the study: The study gave patients intravenous ivuxolimab at 0.01 to 10 mg/kg every 2 weeks. Two cutaneous melanoma patients and one hepatocellular carcinoma patient, three in all, had partial responses. General observations from the study: Expanded clones were, on average, more numerous among CD8+ T cells than CD4+.

Only in-frame clones appear in the TCRdb table, and some are missing; sequencing was by immunoSEQ multiplex PCR. The table shows roughly 35,000 clones, with about three quarters occurring only once. A few counts support this clone. Its antigen is not identified. Germline V gene data show CDR1 as LNHDA and CDR2 as SQIVND (reference sequence). This CDR3 contains 13 residues. V lost 5 bases and J 9 bases, leaving 11 bases between the germline ends. With autoimmune disease history or systemic immunosuppression, patients were excluded. The source is an adult with an advanced solid tumor such as melanoma, head and neck, liver or kidney cancer. This sequence joins TRBV19 and TRBJ1-6; D remains ambiguous. This specimen consisted of CD4+ or CD8+ T cells sorted from blood, obtained in a trial of the OX40 agonist ivuxolimab. CDR3 sequence reads: CASSEQWGSPLHF. CDR3 nucleotide sequence: TGTGCCAGTAGTGAACAATGGGGTTCACCCCTCCACTTT.